Each of the 20 T cell receptor beta chains below was sequenced from the same sample in a study of blood T cell repertoires in COVID-19 (dated by TCRdb to 2019 to 2021). Libraries were built with the immunoSEQ multiplex PCR assay. Held by TCRdb, this immuneACCESS table contains in-frame sequences only and omits some clones. Under half of the omission traces to an unresolved V gene where checked; the cause of the rest is unknown. This sample is represented by more than 300,000 clones; nearly 90% of them were singletons. The ten largest account for approximately 5% of the sample. The sequencing sample was made of PBMCs or T cells enriched from blood (not recorded which). These receptors all stem from a woman in her thirties who had recovered from COVID-19.

V usage is TRBV23-1 and J usage is TRBJ2-7; weak D call: TRBD1 (6 bases). TRBV23-1 is given ORF status, its function remaining uncertain. This CDR3 is 12 amino acids long. Trimming left V 6 bases short and J 1 base short, with 7 bases between. CDR3 sequence (DNA): TGCGCCAGCAGGGACAGATCCTACGAGCAGTACTTC. Translating gives CASRDRSYEQYF.

The chain uses TRBV19 and TRBJ1-5, with D perhaps TRBD1 (5 bases). The CDR3 totals 13 residues. Trimming removed 6 bases at V and 6 bases at J, with 12 bases between. Per the germline V gene, CDR1 is LNHDA and CDR2 is SQIVND (reference sequence). The CDR3, as DNA: TGTGCCAGTAGCCCCCAGGGCAGTCAGCCCCAGCATTTT. It codes for CASSPQGSQPQHF.

This chain connects TRBV5-5 to TRBJ1-1; D is ambiguous. Germline V gives CDR1 SGHKS, CDR2 YYEKEE (reference sequence). This CDR3 is 17 amino acids long. With 2 bases removed from V and 0 bases from J, the gap between germline ends came to 17 bases. For the CDR3, the DNA is TGTGCCAGCAGCTTCAGGCTGGCGTCGATCATGAACACTGAAGCTTTCTTT. This sequence encodes CASSFRLASIMNTEAFF.

The genes are TRBV19 and TRBJ1-5, with D possibly being TRBD1 (5 bases). The V end was cut by 6 bases, the J end by 2 bases, with 17 bases between. The germline V gene encodes CDR1 LNHDA and CDR2 SQIVND (reference sequence). The CDR3 totals 16 residues. The CDR3 sequence is CASSVREWSGNQPQHF. The CDR3 DNA is TGTGCCAGTAGCGTCAGGGAATGGAGCGGCAATCAGCCCCAGCATTTT.

J is TRBJ1-6 and V is TRBV7-9; no reliable D call. Germline CDR1 SEHNR, CDR2 FQNEAQ (reference sequence). The CDR3 runs 13 residues. Deletions cut 1 base from V and 8 bases from J, with 6 bases between. The CDR3: CASSLDLYSPLHF. As DNA, the CDR3 is TGTGCCAGCAGCTTAGATCTTTATTCACCCCTCCACTTT.

The gene calls are TRBV27 and TRBJ1-2, with D tentatively TRBD1 (5 bases). The CDR3 contains 13 residues. Per the germline V gene, CDR1 is MNHEY and CDR2 is SMNVEV (reference sequence). Trimming took 5 bases from V and 4 from J, leaving 11 bases between them. The CDR3 DNA reads TGTGCCAGCAGTACACAAGACAGCTATGGCTACACCTTC. It is translated as CASSTQDSYGYTF.

The gene calls are TRBV19 and TRBJ1-2; 8 positions match TRBD1. The CDR3 is 14 residues long. Germline CDR1 is LNHDA and CDR2 is SQIVND (reference sequence). V was clipped by 6 bases and J by 5 bases; unmatched bases: 8. The CDR3 DNA reads as TGTGCCAGTAGGCCTCCCGGACAGGGATATGGCTACACCTTC. The encoded protein is CASRPPGQGYGYTF. Filled out from reference TRBV19 and TRBJ1-2, the complete variable domain reads DGGITQSPKYLFRKEGQNVTLSCEQNLNHDAMYWYRQDPGQGLRLIYYSQIVNDFQKGDIAEGYSVSREKKESFPLTVTSAQKNPTAFYLCASRPPGQGYGYTFGSGTRLTVV.

V and J are TRBV12-3 or TRBV12-4 and TRBJ2-7, with D hard to call. V was pared by 8 bases and J by 3 bases, with 8 bases between. The CDR3 contains 11 residues. For the CDR3, the DNA is TGTGCCAGCCGCAGGTTCTACGAGCAGTACTTC. This encodes CASRRFYEQYF.

The CDR3 sequence is CASTTRQGFTDTQYF. CDR3 nucleotide sequence: TGTGCCAGCACCACGAGACAGGGTTTTACAGATACGCAGTATTTT. This chain joins TRBV7-2 and TRBJ2-3, with TRBD1 identical over 7 bases. The CDR3 has 15 amino acids. The germline gives CDR1 SGHTA, CDR2 FQGNSA. Germline trimming cut 7 bases from V and 3 bases from J; bases unmatched to any gene: 10. The full variable domain, in which reference TRBV7-2 and TRBJ2-3 provide the parts outside the CDR3, is GAGVSQSPSNKVTEKGKDVELRCDPISGHTALYWYRQSLGQGLEFLIYFQGNSAPDKSGLPSDRFSAERTGGSVSTLTIQRTQQEDSAVYLCASTTRQGFTDTQYFGPGTRLTVL.

J is TRBJ2-1 and V is TRBV19, with TRBD2 identical over 12 bases. The V segment lost 6 bases and the J segment 10 bases; nucleotides outside the gene matches: 7. Germline CDR1 is LNHDA and CDR2 is SQIVND (reference sequence). The CDR3 sequence is 14 residues long. CDR3 nucleotide sequence: TGTGCCAGTAGCCCTAGCGGGGGGGCGTACGAGCAGTTCTTC. It translates to CASSPSGGAYEQFF.

The genes are TRBV11-2 and TRBJ2-1; D possibly corresponds to TRBD2 (5 bases). The CDR3 has 14 amino acids. Germline V gene lookup returns CDR1 SGHAT and CDR2 FQNNGV. V was clipped by 6 bases and J by 3 bases, with 12 bases between them. CDR3 bases: TGTGCCAGCAGGCCCATTCGGGGCTACAATGAGCAGTTCTTC. Translated, it gives CASRPIRGYNEQFF.

V usage is TRBV12-5 and J usage is TRBJ1-1, with 9 bases lining up with TRBD1. Germline V gene data show CDR1 as LGHNT and CDR2 as FRNRAP. V dropped 4 bases and J dropped 3; count of bases not matched to a gene: 0. This CDR3 has 13 amino acids. The CDR3 coding sequence is TGTGCTAGTGGTTGGACAGGGGACACTGAAGCTTTCTTT. It yields the protein CASGWTGDTEAFF.

The chain recombines TRBV7-8 with TRBJ2-5; 9 positions match TRBD1. The CDR3 is 15 amino acids. With V trimmed by 4 bases and J by 4 bases, 7 bases remained unmatched. Germline V lookup: CDR1 SGHVS, CDR2 FQNEAQ. The CDR3 reads CASSSLGTGRETQYF. For the CDR3, the DNA is TGTGCCAGCAGCTCCCTAGGGACAGGGCGAGAGACCCAGTACTTC.

This chain joins TRBV19 and TRBJ1-2; D not certain. Trimming removed 8 bases at V and 3 bases at J, with 7 bases between. Looked up from germline, CDR1 is LNHDA and CDR2 is SQIVND (reference sequence). This CDR3 contains 11 residues. The CDR3 bases are TGTGCCAGTCAGAATCACTATGGCTACACCTTC. It is translated as CASQNHYGYTF. The variable domain in full, with the rest retrieved from reference TRBV19 and TRBJ1-2, is DGGITQSPKYLFRKEGQNVTLSCEQNLNHDAMYWYRQDPGQGLRLIYYSQIVNDFQKGDIAEGYSVSREKKESFPLTVTSAQKNPTAFYLCASQNHYGYTFGSGTRLTVV.

A note on this clone: The junction departs from the called germline gene at one end, perhaps through a read error. This sample includes further DNA sequences coding for the same CDR3. The gene calls are TRBV6-5 and TRBJ1-2; 10 bases agree with TRBD1. CDR3 length equals 15 residues. The germline CDR1 and CDR2 sequences are MNHEY and SVGAGI. The CDR3: CASSYSGTGDYGYTF. CDR3 bases: TGTGCCAGCAGCTACTCCGGGACAGGGGATTATGGCTACACCTTC.

The rearrangement links TRBV19 to TRBJ1-6; 7 bases agree with TRBD1. The trim removed 6 bases at V and 7 bases at J, leaving 6 bases unmatched. This CDR3 has 14 amino acids. Germline lookup yields CDR1 LNHDA and CDR2 SQIVND (reference sequence). CDR3 DNA: TGTGCCAGTAGGACCGGACAGGTGAATTCACCCCTCCACTTT. It is translated as CASRTGQVNSPLHF. Full variable domain (missing parts from reference TRBV19 and TRBJ1-6): DGGITQSPKYLFRKEGQNVTLSCEQNLNHDAMYWYRQDPGQGLRLIYYSQIVNDFQKGDIAEGYSVSREKKESFPLTVTSAQKNPTAFYLCASRTGQVNSPLHFGNGTRLTVT.

This chain joins TRBV3-1 (or the pseudogene TRBV3-2) and TRBJ1-4; D call uncertain. This CDR3 region has 14 residues. Germline V gene data show CDR1 as LGHDT and CDR2 as YNNKEL (reference sequence). V lost 0 bases, J lost 8 bases, and 10 bases lay in between. CDR3: CASSQDGPKEKLFF. The CDR3 coding sequence is TGTGCCAGCAGCCAAGATGGGCCCAAAGAAAAACTGTTTTTT.

On this clone: Sequence at one end of the junction differs from germline and may be a read error. Other DNA sequences in the same sample also yield this CDR3. The chain links TRBV7-2 to TRBJ1-1; perhaps TRBD1 as D (6 bases). The length of the CDR3 is 13 residues. Germline-derived CDR1 and CDR2 are SGHTA and FQGNSA. CDR3 sequence (DNA): TGTGCCAGTAGCTTACAGGGCAACACTGAAGCTTTCTTT. Translated: CASSLQGNTEAFF.

The table lists this clone with a count of one. The rearrangement links TRBV5-1 to TRBJ1-5, with D perhaps matching TRBD1 (6 bases). The CDR3 is 14 residues long. The germline V gene has CDR1 SGHRS and CDR2 YFSETQ. The V and J ends lost 0 bases and 5 bases respectively, with 9 bases between them. This CDR3 is CASSLGGPDQPQHF. CDR3 DNA: TGCGCCAGCAGCTTGGGGGGGCCTGATCAGCCCCAGCATTTT.

On this clone: The identical CDR3 is also encoded by other nucleotide sequences in the sample. The genes are TRBV9 and TRBJ1-6; D call uncertain. The CDR3 runs to 15 residues. The V end was cut by 3 bases, the J end by 7 bases, with 14 bases between. From germline, CDR1 is SGDLS and CDR2 YYNGEE. CDR3 loop: CASSAETGGNSPLHF. The CDR3 coding sequence is TGTGCCAGCAGCGCGGAGACGGGTGGGAATTCACCCCTCCACTTT.